Listed below are T cell receptor beta chains from one sample, sequenced in a study of T cell responses to AZD1222 COVID-19 vaccine. Sequencing was performed with immunoSEQ multiplex PCR; in TCRdb, only in-frame clones are kept and a portion is missing. In the table there are approximately 52,000 clones, roughly 86% of which are singletons. The material sequenced was peripheral blood, taken 28 days after the second AZD1222 dose. The receptors were sampled from an adult who received the AZD1222 COVID-19 vaccine. Both conserved end residues are trimmed from each CDR3. D genes are given only for firm matches.

d_gene: NA
v_gene: TRBV30
j_gene: TRBJ2-7
CDR3aa: AWSRDPYEQY

d_gene: TRBD1
v_gene: TRBV10-3
j_gene: TRBJ1-1
CDR3aa: AISTGVGNTEAF

d_gene: NA
v_gene: TRBV30
j_gene: TRBJ2-3
CDR3aa: AWGSNTQY

d_gene: NA
v_gene: TRBV19
j_gene: TRBJ2-3
CDR3aa: ASPSTDTQY

d_gene: TRBD1
v_gene: TRBV4-1
j_gene: TRBJ2-2
CDR3aa: ASSSRTGRNTGELF

d_gene: TRBD1
v_gene: TRBV30
j_gene: TRBJ1-4
CDR3aa: AWRTTGSEKLF

d_gene: NA
v_gene: TRBV5-1
j_gene: TRBJ2-2
CDR3aa: ASALATGELF

d_gene: TRBD1
v_gene: TRBV11-2
j_gene: TRBJ1-5
CDR3aa: ASSLRTGNGNQPQH

d_gene: NA
v_gene: TRBV19
j_gene: TRBJ2-7
CDR3aa: ASSPYLSSYEQY

d_gene: TRBD1
v_gene: TRBV9
j_gene: TRBJ2-6
CDR3aa: ASSLPGGQGRSGANVLT

d_gene: TRBD1
v_gene: TRBV3-1/TRBV3-2
j_gene: TRBJ1-2
CDR3aa: ASSQVSTGGGYT

d_gene: NA
v_gene: TRBV18
j_gene: TRBJ1-1
CDR3aa: ASSPARGQRAEAF

d_gene: NA
v_gene: TRBV5-8
j_gene: TRBJ2-7
CDR3aa: ASSLKGARGQY